This paragraph covers one TCR beta chain sequence. TCRdb reanalysed the 5' RACE reads using MiXCR and keeps one entry per CDR3 protein. The sample shows 400,000 to 500,000 distinct CDR3 sequences, roughly 17% of them seen only once. This entry belongs to a study of T-cell memory formation after mild COVID-19. Sequences were obtained from PBMCs or a T cell subset sorted from them (not recorded which). The origin of this receptor is a young man who had mild COVID-19 (a few samples of this study predate the infection). Cell type and time point are not known.

The CDR3 coding sequence is TGCGCCAGCAGCTTGGCCCTGTGGGGGGCTGCAGATACGCAGTATTTT. Amino acid sequence: CASSLALWGAADTQYF. The gene calls are TRBV5-1 and TRBJ2-3; the D call may be TRBD1 or TRBD2 (6 bases each). CDR3 length: 16 amino acids. CDR1 and CDR2 (germline): SGHRS, YFSETQ. V was pared by 0 bases and J by 4 bases, with 15 bases between.